The 17 T cell receptor beta chains below were found in one sample sequenced in a study of blood T cell repertoires in COVID-19. Assay used: immunoSEQ multiplex PCR; TCRdb lists only in-frame clones, some missing. The repertoire holds roughly 160,000 clones, with approximately 80% as singletons. Sequencing input: PBMCs or T cells enriched from blood (not recorded which). These receptors were obtained from a man aged 50 to 60 who had recovered from COVID-19.

This clone has just one count. This chain links TRBV7-2 with TRBJ2-3, with 9 bases that match TRBD2. This CDR3 is 18 amino acids long. V dropped 5 bases and J dropped 4; count of bases not matched to a gene: 16. Germline V gives CDR1 SGHTA, CDR2 FQGNSA. The CDR3 here is CASSRSSGGTFGADTQYF. In DNA, the CDR3 is TGTGCCAGCAGCCGTAGTAGCGGGGGTACGTTCGGGGCAGATACGCAGTATTTT.

This clone has just a few counts. The rearrangement joins TRBV29-1 to TRBJ1-1; TRBD1 might be the D (5 bases). The CDR3 totals 16 residues. Germline V gives CDR1 SQVTM, CDR2 ANQGSEA. V shed 6 bases and J shed 4 bases, with 24 bases lying between them. In nucleotides, the CDR3 is TGCAGCGTGCCCGCGGTAGGGGAAAACTGGGGCACTGAAGCTTTCTTT. Translating gives CSVPAVGENWGTEAFF.

The chain recombines TRBV28 with TRBJ1-5, with D possibly matching TRBD1 (6 bases). The V end was cut by 5 bases, the J end by 3 bases, with 20 bases between. Germline assignment: CDR1 MDHEN and CDR2 SYDVKM. The CDR3 consists of 17 residues. CDR3 amino acids: CASSLPRDTWPNQPQHF. The CDR3 DNA sequence: TGTGCCAGCAGTCTCCCCCGGGACACCTGGCCCAATCAGCCCCAGCATTTT.

V gene TRBV2 combines with J gene TRBJ2-5; 7 bases are a match to TRBD1. The CDR3 has 17 residues. Germline V gives CDR1 SNHLY, CDR2 FYNNEI. V lost 2 bases to trimming and J lost 2 bases; unmatched junction nucleotides: 11. The CDR3 loop reads CASSESVLGDSQETQYF. The CDR3 bases are TGTGCCAGCAGTGAATCGGTCCTGGGGGACAGTCAAGAGACCCAGTACTTC.

V gene TRBV10-2 combines with J gene TRBJ2-2, with 11 bases fitting TRBD1. V lost 7 bases, J lost 6 bases, and 10 bases stayed unmatched. The CDR3 is 16 amino acids. CDR1 and CDR2 from the germline V gene are WSHSY and SAAADI. The CDR3 loop reads CASKRPGQGVPGELFF. In DNA, the CDR3 is TGCGCCAGCAAAAGACCGGGACAGGGGGTTCCCGGGGAGCTGTTTTTT.

In DNA, the CDR3 is TGCGCCAGCAGCTTGATGCAGGGAGAGACCCAGTACTTC. This codes for CASSLMQGETQYF. The V and J genes are TRBV5-1 and TRBJ2-5, with D tentatively TRBD1 (5 bases). Per germline, CDR1 SGHRS and CDR2 YFSETQ. This CDR3 has 13 amino acids. Trimming removed 1 base at V and 4 bases at J, with 8 bases between.

The chain joins TRBV28 to TRBJ2-5, with D maybe TRBD1 (5 bases). Trimming left V 3 bases short and J 0 bases short, with 11 bases between. In germline, CDR1 is MDHEN, CDR2 SYDVKM. The CDR3 spans 15 residues. CDR3 amino acids: CASSFQGQYQETQYF. The CDR3 DNA reads as TGTGCCAGCAGTTTCCAGGGCCAGTACCAAGAGACCCAGTACTTC.

The J gene is TRBJ1-2, the V gene TRBV29-1, with 10 bases aligning to TRBD1. CDR1 is SQVTM and CDR2 is ANQGSEA in the germline V gene. The junction had 4 bases not matched to a gene; V was cut back by 7 bases and J by 8 bases. The CDR3 is 11 amino acids. The CDR3, as DNA: TGCAGCGCGACAGGGGGCAGGGGCTACACCTTC. Residues: CSATGGRGYTF.

This clone was seen a handful of times. The chain recombines TRBV6-4 with TRBJ1-1; 9 bases map to TRBD1. The CDR3 length is 17 residues. The V gene's germline CDR1 is MRHNA and CDR2 SNTAGT. The trim removed 5 bases at V and 5 bases at J, leaving 15 bases unmatched. CDR3 sequence (DNA): TGTGCCAGCAGTCCAAGGGGACAGGGCTCGTTGTGGACTGAAGCTTTCTTT. The encoded protein is CASSPRGQGSLWTEAFF.

This chain links TRBV5-4 with TRBJ2-7, with 10 bases aligning to TRBD1. V was clipped by 4 bases and J by 3 bases; unmatched bases: 4. Germline CDR1 and CDR2: SGHNT and YYREEE (reference sequence). The CDR3 runs 14 residues. The CDR3 reads CASSRQGAYYEQYF. For the CDR3, the DNA is TGTGCCAGCAGCCGACAGGGGGCGTACTACGAGCAGTACTTC. Using reference TRBV5-4 and TRBJ2-7 for the parts outside the CDR3, the full variable domain is ETGVTQSPTHLIKTRGQQVTLRCSSQSGHNTVSWYQQALGQGPQFIFQYYREEENGRGNFPPRFSGLQFPNYSSELNVNALELDDSALYLCASSRQGAYYEQYFGPGTRLTVT.

The rearrangement links TRBV4-1 to TRBJ2-3; 9 nucleotides line up with TRBD2. Germline V gives CDR1 MGHRA, CDR2 YSYEKL. The V and J ends lost 4 bases and 1 base, in that order; junction bases with no gene match: 9. This CDR3 has 17 amino acids. The DNA for the CDR3 is TGCGCCAGCAGCCGAAGTAGCGGGGGCCCGGGCACAGATACGCAGTATTTT. Its protein product is CASSRSSGGPGTDTQYF.

The chain uses TRBV10-1 and TRBJ1-1; TRBD1 might be the D (6 bases). The germline gives CDR1 WNHNN, CDR2 SYGVQD (reference sequence). Between the trimmed V and J ends, which lost 4 bases and 8 bases, there was a span of 20 bases. The CDR3 contains 15 residues. This CDR3 is CASSAPTDRNSEAFF. CDR3 DNA sequence: TGCGCCAGCAGTGCCCCCACCGACAGGAACTCAGAAGCTTTCTTT.

The chain recombines TRBV6-5 with TRBJ1-6, with D hard to call. The CDR3 runs 13 residues. The V end was cut by 6 bases, the J end by 7 bases, with 10 bases between. Looked up from germline, CDR1 is MNHEY and CDR2 is SVGAGI. The CDR3 region is CASRPTGNSPLHF. The CDR3 nucleotides are TGTGCCAGCAGACCGACTGGGAATTCACCCCTCCACTTT.

The chain uses TRBV19 and TRBJ2-6, with 7 bases matching TRBD1. The CDR3 loop spans 15 amino acids. J was trimmed by 3 bases and V by 4 bases; bases with no gene match: 3. CDR1 is LNHDA and CDR2 is SQIVND in the germline V gene (reference sequence). This chain's CDR3 is CASSTGQFGANVLTF. The CDR3 DNA reads as TGTGCCAGTAGTACGGGACAGTTTGGGGCCAACGTCCTGACTTTC.

The chain recombines TRBV9 with TRBJ2-7; D uncertain. This CDR3 region has 16 residues. Germline V gene lookup returns CDR1 SGDLS and CDR2 YYNGEE. V dropped 4 bases and J dropped 3 bases, with 20 bases sitting between them. The CDR3 loop is CASSPRSQSVHYEQYF. DNA for the CDR3: TGTGCCAGCAGCCCCCGGTCCCAGAGCGTACACTACGAGCAGTACTTC.

The chain carries TRBV6-5 and TRBJ2-5, with a tentative D call TRBD1 (5 bases). Germline V gene lookup returns CDR1 MNHEY and CDR2 SVGAGI. The ends were cut back, 1 base at V and 4 bases at J, with 10 bases in the middle. This CDR3 is 14 amino acids long. The CDR3 loop is CASSYYRLGETQYF. CDR3 nucleotides: TGTGCCAGCAGTTACTACAGGCTTGGAGAGACCCAGTACTTC.

V usage is TRBV28 and J usage is TRBJ2-5; 10 bases agree with TRBD1. Germline loops: CDR1 MDHEN, CDR2 SYDVKM. The J segment lost 7 bases and the V segment lost 5 bases, leaving 10 bases of the junction unmatched. The CDR3 covers 15 residues. Here the CDR3 DNA reads TGTGCCAGCAGTCCATCTGGGACAGGGGCGATGACCCAGTACTTC. Translated, it gives CASSPSGTGAMTQYF.